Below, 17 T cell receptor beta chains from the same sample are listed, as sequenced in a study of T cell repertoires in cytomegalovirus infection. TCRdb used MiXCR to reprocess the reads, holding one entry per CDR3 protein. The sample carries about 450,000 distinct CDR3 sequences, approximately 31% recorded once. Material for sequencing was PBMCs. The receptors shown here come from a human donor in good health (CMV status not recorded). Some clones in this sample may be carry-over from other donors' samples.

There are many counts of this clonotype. The CDR3 coding sequence is TGTGCCAGCAGTTTATCCCCCTGGGGAACTGAAGCTTTCTTT. Its translation is CASSLSPWGTEAFF. This chain connects TRBV12-3 or TRBV12-4 to TRBJ1-1, with D unresolved. Trimming removed 2 bases from V and 5 bases from J, with 12 bases in between. This CDR3 is built from 14 residues.

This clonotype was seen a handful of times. CDR3 nucleotides: TGCGCCAGCAGTCACTCTGGGGCGGGAAAACCATTCAACTATGGCTACACCTTC. It codes for CASSHSGAGKPFNYGYTF. The chain employs TRBV23-1 and TRBJ1-2, with D maybe TRBD1 (5 bases). TRBV23-1 is recorded as an ORF, its role being uncertain. CDR3 length: 18 residues. V gave up 3 bases and J gave up 2 bases, with 22 bases separating them.

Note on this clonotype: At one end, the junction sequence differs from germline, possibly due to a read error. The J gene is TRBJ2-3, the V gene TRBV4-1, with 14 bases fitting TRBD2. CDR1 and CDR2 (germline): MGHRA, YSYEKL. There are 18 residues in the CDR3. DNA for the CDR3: TGTGCCAGCAGCCAAGCCGGGACTAGCGGGGGTTACACAGATACGCAGTATTTT. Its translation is CASSQAGTSGGYTDTQYF.

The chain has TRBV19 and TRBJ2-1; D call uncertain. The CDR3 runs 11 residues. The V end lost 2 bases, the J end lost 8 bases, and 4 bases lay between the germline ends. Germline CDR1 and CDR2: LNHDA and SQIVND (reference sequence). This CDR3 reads CASSISHEQFF. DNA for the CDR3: TGTGCCAGTAGTATAAGCCATGAGCAGTTCTTC.

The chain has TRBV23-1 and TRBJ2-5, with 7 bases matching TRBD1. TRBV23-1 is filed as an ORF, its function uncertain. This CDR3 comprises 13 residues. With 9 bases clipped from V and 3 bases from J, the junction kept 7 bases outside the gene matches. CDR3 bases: TGCGCCAGAGGGGGACAGAACAAAGAGACCCAGTACTTC. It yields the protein CARGGQNKETQYF.

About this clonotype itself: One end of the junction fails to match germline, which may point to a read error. The CDR3 DNA is TGTTCCAGCAGCTTAGTGAGGGGGGGGGACCAGCCCCAGCATTTT. Amino acid sequence: CSSSLVRGGDQPQHF. The chain uses TRBV7-8 and TRBJ1-5; D is perhaps TRBD1 (6 bases). Germline values: CDR1 SGHVS, CDR2 FQNEAQ. This CDR3 contains 15 residues.

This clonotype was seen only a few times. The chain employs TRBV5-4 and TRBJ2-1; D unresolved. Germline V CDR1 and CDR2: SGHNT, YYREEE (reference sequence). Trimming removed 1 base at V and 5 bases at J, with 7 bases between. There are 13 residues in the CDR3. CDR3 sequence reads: CASSLRSHNEQFF. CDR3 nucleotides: TGTGCCAGCAGCTTGAGGTCGCACAATGAGCAGTTCTTC.

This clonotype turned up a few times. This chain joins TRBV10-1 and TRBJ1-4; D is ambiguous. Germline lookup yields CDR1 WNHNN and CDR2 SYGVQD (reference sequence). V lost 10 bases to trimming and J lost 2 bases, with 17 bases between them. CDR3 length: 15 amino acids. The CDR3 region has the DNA TGCGCCACCTCCGTGGGGAGTCGGACTAATGAAAAACTGTTTTTT. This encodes CATSVGSRTNEKLFF.

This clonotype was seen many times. Here the CDR3 DNA reads TGTGCCAGCGCCATAAGGGGGATCAGCGGGGGATCCACAGATACGCAGTATTTT. Encoded protein: CASAIRGISGGSTDTQYF. The gene calls are TRBV28 and TRBJ2-3, with 8 nucleotides matching TRBD2. J gave up 2 bases and V 8 bases, and 18 bases lay outside the gene matches. There are 18 residues in the CDR3. CDR1 and CDR2 (germline): MDHEN, SYDVKM.

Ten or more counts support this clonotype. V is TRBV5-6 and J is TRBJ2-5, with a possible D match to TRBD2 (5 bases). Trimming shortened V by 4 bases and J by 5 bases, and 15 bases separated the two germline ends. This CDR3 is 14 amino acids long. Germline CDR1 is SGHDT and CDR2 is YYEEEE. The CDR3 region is CASSLASPQETQYF. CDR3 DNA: TGTGCCAGCAGCCTAGCTAGCCCCCAGGAGACCCAGTACTTC.

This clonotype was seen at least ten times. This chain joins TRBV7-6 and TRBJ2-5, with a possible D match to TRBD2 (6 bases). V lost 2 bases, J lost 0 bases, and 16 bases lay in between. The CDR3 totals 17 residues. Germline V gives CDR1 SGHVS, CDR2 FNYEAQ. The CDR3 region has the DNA TGTGCCAGCAGCTTAAGGCGGGGAGGCACTTACCAAGAGACCCAGTACTTC. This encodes CASSLRRGGTYQETQYF. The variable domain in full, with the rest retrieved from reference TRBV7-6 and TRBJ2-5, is GAGVSQSPRYKVTKRGQDVALRCDPISGHVSLYWYRQALGQGPEFLTYFNYEAQQDKSGLPNDRFSAERPEGSISTLTIQRTEQRDSAMYRCASSLRRGGTYQETQYFGPGTRLLVL.

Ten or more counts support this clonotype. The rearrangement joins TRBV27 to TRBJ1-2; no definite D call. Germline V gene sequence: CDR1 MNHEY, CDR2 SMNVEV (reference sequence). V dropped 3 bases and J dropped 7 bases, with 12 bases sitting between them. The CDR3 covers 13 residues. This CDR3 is CASSFLGFGGYTF. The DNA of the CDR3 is TGTGCCAGCAGTTTTCTGGGTTTTGGTGGCTACACCTTC.

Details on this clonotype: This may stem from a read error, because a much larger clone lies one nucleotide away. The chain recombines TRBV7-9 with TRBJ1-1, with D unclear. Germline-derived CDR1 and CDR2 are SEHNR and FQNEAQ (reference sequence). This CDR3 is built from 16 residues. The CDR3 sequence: CSSSFGRMSSDTEAFF. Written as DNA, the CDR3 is TGTTCCAGCAGCTTTGGGAGGATGAGCAGCGACACTGAAGCTTTCTTT.

CDR3 coding DNA: TGTGCCAGCAGTTTGGACAGGATCTACACTGAAGCTTTCTTT. Residues: CASSLDRIYTEAFF. The genes are TRBV12-3 or TRBV12-4 and TRBJ1-1; TRBD1 matches 7 bases. Trimming cost V 3 bases and J 3 bases; bases outside gene matches: 4. There are 14 residues in the CDR3.

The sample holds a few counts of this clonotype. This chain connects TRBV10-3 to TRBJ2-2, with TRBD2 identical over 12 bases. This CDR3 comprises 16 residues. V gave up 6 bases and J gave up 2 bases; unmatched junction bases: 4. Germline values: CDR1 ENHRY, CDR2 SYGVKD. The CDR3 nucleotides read TGTGCCATCAGACTAGCGGGGGGCGGAAACACCGGGGAGCTGTTTTTT. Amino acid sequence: CAIRLAGGGNTGELFF.

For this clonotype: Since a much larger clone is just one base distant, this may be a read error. The CDR3 sequence: CSSMVRGNTGELFF. For the CDR3, the DNA is TGTTCCAGCATGGTGAGGGGGAACACCGGGGAGCTGTTTTTT. The genes are TRBV7-3 and TRBJ2-2; D tentatively fits TRBD1 or TRBD2 (5 bases each). Germline V gene sequence: CDR1 SGHTA, CDR2 FQGTGA. This CDR3 is built from 14 residues.

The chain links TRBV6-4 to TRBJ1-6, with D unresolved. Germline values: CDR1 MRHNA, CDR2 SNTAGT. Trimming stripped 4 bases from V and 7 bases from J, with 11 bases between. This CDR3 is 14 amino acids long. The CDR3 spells CASSAGSNNSPLHF. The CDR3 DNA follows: TGTGCCAGCAGTGCCGGGTCGAACAATTCACCCCTCCACTTT.